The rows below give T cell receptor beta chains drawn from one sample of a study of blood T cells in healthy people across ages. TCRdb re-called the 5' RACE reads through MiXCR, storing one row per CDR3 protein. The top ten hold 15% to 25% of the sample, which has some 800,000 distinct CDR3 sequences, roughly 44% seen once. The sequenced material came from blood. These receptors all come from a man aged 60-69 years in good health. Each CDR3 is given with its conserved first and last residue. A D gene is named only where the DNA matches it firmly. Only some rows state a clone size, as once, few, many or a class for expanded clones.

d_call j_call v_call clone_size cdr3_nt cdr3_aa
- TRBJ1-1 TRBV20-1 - TGCAGTGCAGGGACACTGAAGAGGGACACTGAAGCTTTCTTT CSAGTLKRDTEAFF
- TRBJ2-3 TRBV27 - TGTGCCAGCAGTTTATCCCAGGGGCACCTCACAGATACGCAGTATTTT CASSLSQGHLTDTQYF
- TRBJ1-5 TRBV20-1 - TGCAGTGCTTTCCTGGGCTCGGGCAATCAGCCCCAGCATTTT CSAFLGSGNQPQHF
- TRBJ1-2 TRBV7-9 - TGTGCCAGCAGCTTAGAGTTAGAAAACTATGGCTACACCTTC CASSLELENYGYTF
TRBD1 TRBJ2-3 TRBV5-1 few TGCGCCAGCACGATTGGGGGACAGGACCCAGATACGCAGTATTTT CASTIGGQDPDTQYF
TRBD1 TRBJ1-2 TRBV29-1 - TGCAGCGGATACAGGGGAAGTGGCTACACCTTC CSGYRGSGYTF
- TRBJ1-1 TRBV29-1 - TGCAGCGTTGCGGTCGGGGGAAACACTGAAGCTTTCTTT CSVAVGGNTEAFF
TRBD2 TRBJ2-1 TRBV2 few TGTGCCAGCAGTGCTCAAATTCCGGGACTAGCGGGGGGGCCCTCCTACAATGAGCAGTTCTTC CASSAQIPGLAGGPSYNEQFF
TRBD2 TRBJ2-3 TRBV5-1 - TGCGCCAGCAGCTTGGGATGGACGGGGGGGCAAGAAGATACGCAGTATTTT CASSLGWTGGQEDTQYF
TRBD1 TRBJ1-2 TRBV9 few TGTGCCAGCAGCGTATCACAGGGGATACGCGGCTACACCTTC CASSVSQGIRGYTF
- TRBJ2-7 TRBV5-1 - TGCGCCAGCAGCCACGGACCAAGCTCCTACGAGCAGTACTTC CASSHGPSSYEQYF
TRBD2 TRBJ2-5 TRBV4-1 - TGCGCCAGCAGCCAAGCAGGGGCGGGGGGAATGGAGACCCAGTACTTC CASSQAGAGGMETQYF
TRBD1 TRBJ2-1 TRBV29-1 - TGCAGCGGGTCTTTAGGGGGCGACTACAATGAGCAGTTCTTC CSGSLGGDYNEQFF
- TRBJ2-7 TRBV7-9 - TGTGCCAGCGTTGGGGGGTCTAAAGACGAGCAGTACTTC CASVGGSKDEQYF
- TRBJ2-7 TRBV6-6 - TGTGCCACCCACCCGACAGGTGGTTCCTACGAGCAGTACTTC CATHPTGGSYEQYF
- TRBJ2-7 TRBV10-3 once TGTGCCATCAGTGAGTCGGGCGGCTCCTACAATGAGCAGTACTTC CAISESGGSYNEQYF
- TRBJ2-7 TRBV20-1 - TGCAGTGCCCCCCCTACGGGCCCCGGCGAGCAGTACTTC CSAPPTGPGEQYF
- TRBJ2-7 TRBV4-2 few TGTGCCAGCAGCCAAGATTTTGGAGGGGTCTGGGAGCAGTACTTC CASSQDFGGVWEQYF
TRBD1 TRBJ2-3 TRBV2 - TGTGCCAGCAGTGAAAGGGCAGGGGGCGGGGATACGCAGTATTTT CASSERAGGGDTQYF
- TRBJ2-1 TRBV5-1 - TGCGCCAGCAGCTTGGAATTAGCGAATGAGCAGTTCTTC CASSLELANEQFF
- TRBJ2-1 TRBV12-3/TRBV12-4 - TGTGCCAGCAGTTTAGGAGCCACTGGCTCGTGGCAGTTCTTC CASSLGATGSWQFF
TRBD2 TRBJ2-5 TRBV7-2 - TGTGCCAGCAGTTATCTAGCGGGGGGGATGGAGACCCAGTACTTC CASSYLAGGMETQYF
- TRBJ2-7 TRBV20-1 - TGCAGTGCTAGAGGGGGGGGGGCCGAATCATCCTACGAGCAGTACTTC CSARGGGAESSYEQYF
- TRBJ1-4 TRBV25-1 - TGTGCCAGCAGTGCGGTAGACAGGAAAAATGAAAAACTGTTTTTT CASSAVDRKNEKLFF
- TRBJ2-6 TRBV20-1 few TGCAGTGCTAGAGTGAACGGGGCCAACGTCCTGACTTTC CSARVNGANVLTF
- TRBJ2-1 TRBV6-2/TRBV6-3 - TGTGCCAGCAATCATTTGGGGAGCTCCTACAATGAGCAGTTCTTC CASNHLGSSYNEQFF
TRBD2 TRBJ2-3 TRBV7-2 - TGTGCCAGCAGCTCGGGGGGGCCGAGGACAGATACGCAGTATTTT CASSSGGPRTDTQYF
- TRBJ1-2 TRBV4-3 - TGCGCCAGCAGCCAAGAGGTGGGACGGCGGCATGGCTACACCTTC CASSQEVGRRHGYTF
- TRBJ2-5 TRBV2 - TGTGCCAGCAGTGCAGGGGGCGGGGGAGAGACCCAGTACTTC CASSAGGGGETQYF
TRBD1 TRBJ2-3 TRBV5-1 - TGCGCCAGCAGCTTTACGGGACAGGGGGCGGATACGCAGTATTTT CASSFTGQGADTQYF
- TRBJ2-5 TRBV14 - TGTGCCAGCAGCCAAGGCGGGGTTAAGCAGTACTTC CASSQGGVKQYF
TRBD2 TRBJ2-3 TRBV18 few TGTGCCAGCTCACCGGCAGGGAGGGCAGATACGCAGTATTTT CASSPAGRADTQYF